The present TCR beta chain was sequenced within a study of T cell repertoires in cytomegalovirus infection. Overall study: It was the public TCR beta signatures that indicated both CMV infection and matching HLA type.

Study-wide results and caveats: Clonotypes of TCR beta that were HLA-C-restricted and CMV-specific dominated the ex vivo response.

Details on this clonotype: What it recognizes is unknown.

TCRdb fed the reads into MiXCR, producing one record per CDR3 protein. The table shows 800,000 to 950,000 distinct CDR3 sequences, with 32% occurring only once. The sequenced sample was cultured CD8+ T cells from PBMCs, obtained from culture after CMV antigen stimulation. The sequence came from a human donor in good health (CMV status not recorded). Some clones in this sample may be carry-over from other donors' samples.

In DNA, the CDR3 is TGTGCCAGCGCAACAGGGTCACAGCCCCAGCATTTT. It is translated as CASATGSQPQHF. The chain links TRBV19 to TRBJ1-5, with D tentatively TRBD1 (6 bases). The CDR3 is 12 residues long. Looked up from germline, CDR1 is LNHDA and CDR2 is SQIVND (reference sequence). Trimming left V 9 bases short and J 7 bases short, with 13 bases between.